The rows below give T cell receptor beta chains drawn from one sample of a study of somatic mutations in cytotoxic T cells in rheumatoid arthritis. Profiled with immunoSEQ multiplex PCR; TCRdb holds only in-frame clones, not every one. The repertoire includes roughly 15,000 clones, approximately 80% of them detected once, and 17% sits in the top ten. The sample taken for sequencing was CD8+ T cells sorted from blood. Receptors originate from an adult with rheumatoid arthritis. CDR3s include the opening cysteine and the closing phenylalanine or tryptophan. D genes are given only for firm matches.

CAWSETGDSSGNTIYF,TRBJ1-3,TRBD1,TRBV30
CASSEGASGYSNQPQHF,TRBJ1-5,-,TRBV6-1
CASSRGTGEGAMNTEAFF,TRBJ1-1,-,TRBV19
CARPAGGPVTDTQYF,TRBJ2-3,TRBD2,TRBV10-2
CASSLWGDTPYIQYF,TRBJ2-4,-,TRBV5-4
CASSQGGVIAGGYNEQFF,TRBJ2-1,TRBD2,TRBV4-1
CASTYTGGQFF,TRBJ2-1,-,TRBV25-1
CASSWRGEDPRAYGYTF,TRBJ1-2,-,TRBV19
CASSAGTGGSEAFF,TRBJ1-1,TRBD1,TRBV10-1
CASSQYSGGNQPQHF,TRBJ1-5,-,TRBV7-6
CASSVTGGASGANVLTF,TRBJ2-6,TRBD1,TRBV9
CASSPESYEQYF,TRBJ2-7,-,TRBV18
CASSLGQGSQPQHF,TRBJ1-5,TRBD1,TRBV5-6
CASPMVETPINEQFF,TRBJ2-1,-,TRBV2
CASSLEGSYLPQHF,TRBJ1-5,-,TRBV28
CASTAGQGARTEAFF,TRBJ1-1,TRBD1,TRBV23-1
CASSPLDRLNYGYTF,TRBJ1-2,-,TRBV4-1
CASSLGGLDYEQYF,TRBJ2-7,-,TRBV11-2
CASNPLQGEDTEAFF,TRBJ1-1,TRBD1,TRBV27
CASSVGLESSGLAKNIQYF,TRBJ2-4,-,TRBV9
CASGTSVTYNEQFF,TRBJ2-1,TRBD2,TRBV6-4
CASSVRGEGTSFTDEQFF,TRBJ2-1,TRBD2,TRBV9
CASSPLYGQETQYF,TRBJ2-5,-,TRBV28
CASSERGQDHNEQFF,TRBJ2-1,TRBD1,TRBV2
CASSEGQSTDTQYF,TRBJ2-3,-,TRBV6-1
CASRQRGAPYNEQFF,TRBJ2-1,TRBD2,TRBV5-4
CASSSSMNTEAFF,TRBJ1-1,-,TRBV6-5
CASSFTSGEWNEQFF,TRBJ2-1,TRBD2,TRBV27
CASRLAGGGTRADTEAFF,TRBJ1-1,-,TRBV12-2
CASSSLAGGPGGTYEQYF,TRBJ2-7,TRBD2,TRBV27
CASSPIGVVRGGYTF,TRBJ1-2,-,TRBV11-2
CASSSGGATDTQYF,TRBJ2-3,TRBD2,TRBV19